A selection of T cell receptor beta chains follows, all from one sample in a study of T cell responses to AZD1222 COVID-19 vaccine. Profiling relied on immunoSEQ multiplex PCR, and the TCRdb table lists in-frame clones only, not all of them. The table lists nearly 110,000 clones, roughly 87% of them singletons, with approximately 4% in the top ten. Sequencing used peripheral blood, obtained on day 0 of AZD1222 vaccination. These receptors were obtained from an adult in good health. Each CDR3 is given with its conserved first and last residue. A D gene is named only where the DNA matches it firmly. The size entry is marked missing in some rows and otherwise reads once, few, many or a size class.

>TRBJ2-1|TRBV24-1|-|-
TGTGCCACCAAGAGCGACTACAATGAGCAGTTCTTC
CATKSDYNEQFF
>TRBJ2-3|TRBV5-4|TRBD2|-
TGTGCCAGCAGCTTGGGAGCGGGGTTGGATACGCAGTATTTT
CASSLGAGLDTQYF
>TRBJ1-1|TRBV27|-|-
TGTGCCAGCAGTTTATATCGCGTCCACACTGAAGCTTTCTTT
CASSLYRVHTEAFF
>TRBJ2-7|TRBV7-8|TRBD1|-
TGTGCCAGCAGCTTAGATGGGACAGGGGGACTCGAGCAGTACTTC
CASSLDGTGGLEQYF
>TRBJ1-2|TRBV5-1|-|-
TGCGCCAGCAGCGGGTACGAGACCGCTAATCGAGTTCCCTATGGCTACACCTTC
CASSGYETANRVPYGYTF
>TRBJ2-3|TRBV6-2/TRBV6-3|TRBD2|-
TGTGCCAGCAGTTCCAAGACTAGCGGGAGGGCCCGGGATACGCAGTATTTT
CASSSKTSGRARDTQYF
>TRBJ1-6|TRBV3-1/TRBV3-2|-|-
TGTGCCAGCAGCCAGGCCGTGGATTCACCCCTCCACTTT
CASSQAVDSPLHF
>TRBJ1-2|TRBV21-1|-|-
TGTGCCAGCAGCAAAGAGGGACGGAAGAACTATGGCTACACCTTC
CASSKEGRKNYGYTF
>TRBJ1-6|TRBV3-1/TRBV3-2|-|-
TGTGCCAGCAGCCAAGATATTAGTACAGAACATAATTCACCCCTCCACTTT
CASSQDISTEHNSPLHF
>TRBJ1-1|TRBV9|-|-
TGTGCCAGCAGCTCCCACGGGGAGTCGTACACTGAAGCTTTCTTT
CASSSHGESYTEAFF
>TRBJ2-2|TRBV18|-|-
TGTGCCAGCTCACCGTTAGAATTGAGCACCGGGGAGCTGTTTTTT
CASSPLELSTGELFF
>TRBJ2-1|TRBV19|-|-
TGTGCCAGTGAGGGCGGCGAGCAGTTCTTC
CASEGGEQFF
>TRBJ2-1|TRBV4-3|-|few
TGCGCCAGCAGCCAAGATTTCAGGGAGCAGTTCTTC
CASSQDFREQFF
>TRBJ1-2|TRBV7-9|TRBD1|-
TGTGCCAGCAGCTTTCCCGTCTTGGGGACAGCCATAGCTAACTATGGCTACACCTTC
CASSFPVLGTAIANYGYTF
>TRBJ2-7|TRBV4-3|-|-
TGCGCCAGCAGCCAGCAGGCCGGTTACGAGCAGTACTTC
CASSQQAGYEQYF
>TRBJ1-4|TRBV30|-|-
TGTGCCTGGAGGAGAGGGGCGAATGAAAAACTGTTTTTT
CAWRRGANEKLFF
>TRBJ2-5|TRBV5-4|TRBD1|once
TGTGCCAGCAGCTTAGGGACAGAGGAAGAGACCCAGTACTTC
CASSLGTEEETQYF
>TRBJ2-3|TRBV28|-|-
TGTGCCAGCAGTTTGGGCGGTTTCCGAGGGGCAGATACGCAGTATTTT
CASSLGGFRGADTQYF
>TRBJ1-4|TRBV9|TRBD1|-
TGTGCCAGCAGCCCACGGACAGGCATAAATGAAAAACTGTTTTTT
CASSPRTGINEKLFF
>TRBJ2-7|TRBV19|TRBD2|once
TGTGCCAGTACCGGTGGACTAGCGGATTCCTACGAGCAGTACTTC
CASTGGLADSYEQYF
>TRBJ2-2|TRBV5-1|-|once
TGCGCCAGCACCACGCTGGACAGGCCAAGACTAGCGTTCGGGGCCGGGGAGCTGTTTTTT
CASTTLDRPRLAFGAGELFF
>TRBJ2-7|TRBV29-1|-|-
TGCAGCGTTGCTAGGGTGGCGGGCTACGAGCAGTACTTC
CSVARVAGYEQYF
>TRBJ1-2|TRBV5-5|TRBD1|-
TGTGCCAGCAGCTTAAGACAGGGGGCTATGTATGGCTACACCTTC
CASSLRQGAMYGYTF